This TCR beta chain was captured by sequencing in a study of blood T cells in healthy people across ages. The use of a sample-barcoded 5' primer and a J-beta primer mix characterized a second PCR of roughly 7 to 11 cycles. No fewer than 3 million CDR3-containing paired-end reads came from each sample. TCRdb ran MiXCR on the 5' RACE reads and lists one entry per CDR3 protein. The sample gives some 900,000 distinct CDR3 sequences, under 50% of which show up once; roughly an eighth is in the top ten. This CDR3 region has 13 residues. Germline V gene sequence: CDR1 GTSNPN, CDR2 SVGIG (reference sequence). Trimming shortened V by 0 bases and J by 5 bases, and 8 bases separated the two germline ends.

The TCR originated in a man aged 25 to 40 in good health. Material: blood. V is TRBV30 and J is TRBJ1-5; no firm D call. CDR3 nucleotide sequence: TGTGCCTGGAGTGTACGGAGTTATCAGCCCCAGCATTTT. Its protein product is CAWSVRSYQPQHF.